This TCR beta chain was captured by sequencing in a study of blood T cell repertoires in COVID-19. The CDR3 has 19 amino acids. The junction had 14 bases not matched to a gene; V was cut back by 0 bases and J by 2 bases. In germline, CDR1 is SGHNT, CDR2 YYREEE (reference sequence). Only in-frame clones appear in the TCRdb table, and some are missing; sequencing was by immunoSEQ multiplex PCR. Among about 210,000 clones listed, 65% to 85% were seen once. The sequence was obtained from a woman aged 30 to 39 who had been exposed to COVID-19. J is TRBJ1-2 and V is TRBV5-4; 9 bases are a match to TRBD1. What was sequenced was PBMCs or T cells enriched from blood (not recorded which). The CDR3 here is CASSLGVSGQGGTNYGYTF. CDR3 nucleotides: TGTGCCAGCAGCTTGGGTGTGTCGGGACAGGGAGGGACGAACTATGGCTACACCTTC.